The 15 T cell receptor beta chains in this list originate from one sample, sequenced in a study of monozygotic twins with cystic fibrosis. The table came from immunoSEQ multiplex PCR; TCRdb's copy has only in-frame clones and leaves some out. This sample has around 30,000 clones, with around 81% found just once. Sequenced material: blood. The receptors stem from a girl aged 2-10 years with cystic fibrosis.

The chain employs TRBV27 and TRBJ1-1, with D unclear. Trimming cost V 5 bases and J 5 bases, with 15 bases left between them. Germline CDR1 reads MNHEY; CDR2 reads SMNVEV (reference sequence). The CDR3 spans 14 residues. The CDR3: CASSPHSQGTEAFF. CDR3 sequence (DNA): TGTGCCAGCAGTCCGCACTCACAAGGGACTGAAGCTTTCTTT.

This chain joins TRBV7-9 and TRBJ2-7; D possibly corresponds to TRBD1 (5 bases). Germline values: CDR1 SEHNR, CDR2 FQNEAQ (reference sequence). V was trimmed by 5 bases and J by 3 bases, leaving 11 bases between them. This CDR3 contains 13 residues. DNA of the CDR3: TGTGCCAGCAGCCAGGGAAGTTACTACGAGCAGTACTTC. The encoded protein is CASSQGSYYEQYF.

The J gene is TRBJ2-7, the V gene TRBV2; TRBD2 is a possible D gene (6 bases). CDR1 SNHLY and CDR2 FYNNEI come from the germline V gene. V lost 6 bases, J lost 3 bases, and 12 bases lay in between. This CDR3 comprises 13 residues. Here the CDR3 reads CASRGTGVYEQYF. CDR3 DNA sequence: TGTGCCAGCAGGGGGACGGGAGTCTACGAGCAGTACTTC.

Here the CDR3 DNA reads TGCGCCAGCAGCCAATGGGACAGGGGATTTGAAGATACGCAGTATTTT. Its protein product is CASSQWDRGFEDTQYF. The V and J genes are TRBV4-1 and TRBJ2-3, with 10 nucleotides matching TRBD1. Germline V gene sequence: CDR1 MGHRA, CDR2 YSYEKL. The CDR3 extends over 16 amino acids. The V and J ends lost 2 bases and 5 bases, in that order; junction bases with no gene match: 7.

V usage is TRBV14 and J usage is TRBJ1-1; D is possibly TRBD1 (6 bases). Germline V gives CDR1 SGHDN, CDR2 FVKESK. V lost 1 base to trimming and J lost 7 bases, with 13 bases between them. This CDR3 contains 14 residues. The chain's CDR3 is CASSQGGQTSEAFF. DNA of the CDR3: TGTGCCAGCAGCCAAGGTGGACAGACAAGTGAAGCTTTCTTT.

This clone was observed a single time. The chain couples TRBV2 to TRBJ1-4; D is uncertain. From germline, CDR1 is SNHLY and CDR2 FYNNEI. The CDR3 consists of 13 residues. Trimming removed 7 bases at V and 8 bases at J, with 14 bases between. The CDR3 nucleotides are TGTGCCAGCACGGGAGGCCGTTGGGAAAAACTGTTTTTT. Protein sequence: CASTGGRWEKLFF.

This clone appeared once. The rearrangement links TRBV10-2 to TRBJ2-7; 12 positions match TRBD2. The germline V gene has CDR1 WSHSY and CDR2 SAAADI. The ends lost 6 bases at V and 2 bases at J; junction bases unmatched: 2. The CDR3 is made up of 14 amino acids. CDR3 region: CASRASGRAYEQYF. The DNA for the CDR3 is TGCGCCAGCAGAGCTAGCGGGAGGGCCTACGAGCAGTACTTC.

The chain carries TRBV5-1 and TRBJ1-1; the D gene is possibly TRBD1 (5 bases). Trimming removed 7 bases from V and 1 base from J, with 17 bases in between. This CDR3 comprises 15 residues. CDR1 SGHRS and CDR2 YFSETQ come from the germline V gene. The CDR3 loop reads CASYGGSRGNTEAFF. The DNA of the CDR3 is TGCGCCAGCTACGGGGGGTCCAGAGGGAACACTGAAGCTTTCTTT. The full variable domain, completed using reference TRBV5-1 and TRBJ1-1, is KAGVTQTPRYLIKTRGQQVTLSCSPISGHRSVSWYQQTPGQGLQFLFEYFSETQRNKGNFPGRFSGRQFSNSRSEMNVSTLELGDSALYLCASYGGSRGNTEAFFGQGTRLTVV.

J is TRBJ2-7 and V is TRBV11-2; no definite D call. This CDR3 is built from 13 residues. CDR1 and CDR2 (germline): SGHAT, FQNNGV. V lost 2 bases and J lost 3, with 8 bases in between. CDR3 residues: CASSLTDIYEQYF. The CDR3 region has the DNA TGTGCCAGCAGCTTAACTGACATCTACGAGCAGTACTTC.

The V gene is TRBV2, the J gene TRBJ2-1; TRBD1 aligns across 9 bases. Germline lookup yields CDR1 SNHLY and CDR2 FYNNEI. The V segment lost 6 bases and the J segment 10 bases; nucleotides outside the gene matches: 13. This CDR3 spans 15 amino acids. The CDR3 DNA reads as TGTGCCAGCAGGAGGACGGACAGGGGCAGAGGAGAGCAGTTCTTC. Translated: CASRRTDRGRGEQFF.

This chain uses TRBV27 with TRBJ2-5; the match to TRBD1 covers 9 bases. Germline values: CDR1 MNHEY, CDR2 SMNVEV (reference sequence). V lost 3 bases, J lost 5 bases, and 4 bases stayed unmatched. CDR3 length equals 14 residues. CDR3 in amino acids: CASSLWGQGETQYF. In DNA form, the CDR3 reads TGTGCCAGCAGTTTGTGGGGACAGGGTGAGACCCAGTACTTC.

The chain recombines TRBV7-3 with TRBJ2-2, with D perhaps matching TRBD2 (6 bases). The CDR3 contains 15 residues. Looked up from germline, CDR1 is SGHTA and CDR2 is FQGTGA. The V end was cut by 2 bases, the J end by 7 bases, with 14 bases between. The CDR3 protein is CASSLLPSAGGELFF. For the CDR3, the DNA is TGTGCCAGCAGCTTACTTCCTAGCGCAGGCGGGGAGCTGTTTTTT.

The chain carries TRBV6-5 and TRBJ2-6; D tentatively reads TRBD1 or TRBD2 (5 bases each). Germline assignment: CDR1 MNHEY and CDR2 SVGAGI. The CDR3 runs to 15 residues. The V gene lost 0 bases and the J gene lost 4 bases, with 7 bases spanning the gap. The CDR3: CASSYSGEGANVLTF. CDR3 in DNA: TGTGCCAGCAGTTACTCGGGGGAAGGGGCCAACGTCCTGACTTTC.

The CDR3 reads CASRGWLAGTDTQYF. The CDR3 DNA reads as TGCGCCAGCAGGGGGTGGCTAGCGGGCACAGATACGCAGTATTTT. The rearrangement joins TRBV4-1 to TRBJ2-3; 7 nucleotides agree with TRBD2. This CDR3 comprises 15 residues. Germline assignment: CDR1 MGHRA and CDR2 YSYEKL. The J segment lost 1 base and the V segment lost 6 bases, leaving 7 bases of the junction unmatched.

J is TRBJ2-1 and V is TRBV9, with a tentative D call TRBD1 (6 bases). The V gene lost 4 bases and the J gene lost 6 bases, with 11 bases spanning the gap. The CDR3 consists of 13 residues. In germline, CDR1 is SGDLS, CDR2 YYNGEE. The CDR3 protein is CASSPVGGNEQFF. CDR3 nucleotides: TGTGCCAGCAGCCCCGTAGGGGGCAATGAGCAGTTCTTC.